The 30 T cell receptor beta chains given below trace back to one sample, sequenced in a study of cytomegalovirus exposure and HLA in healthy donors. Both 60 Vbeta primers and 13 Jbeta primers went into the PCR. Generated by immunoSEQ multiplex PCR, the TCRdb table keeps only in-frame clones and is missing some. The sample yields around 150,000 clones, approximately 79% seen once. The sequenced material came from PBMCs. The source of these receptors is a man aged 50 to 60 in good health and CMV-seropositive.

This clone showed up just once. The CDR3 reads CASRLGASDGYTF. The CDR3 DNA sequence: TGTGCCAGCAGGCTAGGCGCATCCGATGGCTACACCTTC. The rearrangement joins TRBV28 to TRBJ1-2; D not certain. CDR1 is MDHEN and CDR2 is SYDVKM in the germline V gene. CDR3 length: 13 amino acids. Deletions cut 6 bases from V and 6 bases from J, with 14 bases between.

This clone has more than one count but fewer than ten. V is TRBV19 and J is TRBJ2-7; 8 bases line up with TRBD1. CDR3 length: 13 residues. CDR1 LNHDA and CDR2 SQIVND come from the germline V gene (reference sequence). The junction had 7 bases not matched to a gene; V was cut back by 8 bases and J by 4 bases. The CDR3 nucleotides read TGTGCCAGTGGCAGGGGGCGAGGATACGAGCAGTACTTC. Its translation is CASGRGRGYEQYF.

V is TRBV11-2 and J is TRBJ2-7, with D hard to call. This CDR3 spans 13 amino acids. The germline V gene encodes CDR1 SGHAT and CDR2 FQNNGV. Trimming pared 5 bases from V and 1 base from J, leaving 9 bases between. CDR3 bases: TGTGCCAGCAGCCTCCAGGTGTCCTACGAGCAGTACTTC. The encoded protein is CASSLQVSYEQYF.

This clone was picked up one time. The V and J genes are TRBV5-1 and TRBJ2-1, with TRBD2 matching 9 bases. Germline V lookup: CDR1 SGHRS, CDR2 YFSETQ. This CDR3 has 15 amino acids. Trimming removed 0 bases from V and 8 bases from J; junction bases left unmatched: 6. CDR3 residues: CASSLGGRAAYEQFF. The CDR3 coding sequence is TGCGCCAGCAGCTTGGGCGGGAGGGCCGCGTATGAGCAGTTCTTC.

The chain is built from TRBV28 and TRBJ1-5, with 10 bases that match TRBD1. Trimming removed 5 bases from V and 6 bases from J; junction bases left unmatched: 13. Germline assignment: CDR1 MDHEN and CDR2 SYDVKM. The CDR3 spans 17 residues. The CDR3 nucleotides read TGTGCCAGCAGTGGACTCAGGGACAGGGGAACGGGTCAGCCCCAGCATTTT. Its protein product is CASSGLRDRGTGQPQHF.

The V gene is TRBV9, the J gene TRBJ1-1, with D possibly matching TRBD1 (6 bases). Germline lookup yields CDR1 SGDLS and CDR2 YYNGEE. With 5 bases removed from V and 2 bases from J, the gap between germline ends came to 16 bases. The CDR3 has 15 residues. This CDR3 reads CASSASGHLNTEAFF. CDR3 coding DNA: TGTGCCAGCAGTGCCTCGGGACACCTAAACACTGAAGCTTTCTTT.

The J gene is TRBJ2-7, the V gene TRBV11-1, with D tentatively TRBD2 (6 bases). Germline CDR1 reads SGHAT; CDR2 reads FQDESV (reference sequence). With 3 bases removed from V and 3 bases from J, the gap between germline ends came to 9 bases. The CDR3 length is 13 residues. The CDR3 nucleotides read TGTGCCAGCAGCTTTCGGGAGATCTACGAGCAGTACTTC. It encodes CASSFREIYEQYF.

This clone was observed a single time. The chain combines TRBV7-9 with TRBJ2-6, with TRBD2 as a possible D gene (5 bases). The germline V gene has CDR1 SEHNR and CDR2 FQNEAQ (reference sequence). This CDR3 contains 14 residues. The ends were cut back, 5 bases at V and 4 bases at J, with 9 bases in the middle. The CDR3 reads CASSEPGGANVLTF. The CDR3, as DNA: TGTGCCAGCAGCGAACCGGGAGGGGCCAACGTCCTGACTTTC.

The chain links TRBV5-1 to TRBJ2-3; 8 nucleotides line up with TRBD2. This CDR3 has 16 amino acids. The V gene's germline CDR1 is SGHRS and CDR2 YFSETQ. V shed 5 bases and J 5 bases; nucleotides not matched to a gene: 13. CDR3 nucleotides: TGCGCCAGCAGTCCCTTGACGGGAGGGCCGGGAGATACGCAGTATTTT. The encoded protein is CASSPLTGGPGDTQYF.

The chain is built from TRBV5-4 and TRBJ1-1, with D hard to call. The germline gives CDR1 SGHNT, CDR2 YYREEE (reference sequence). CDR3 size: 14 residues. Trimming stripped 6 bases from V and 3 bases from J, with 15 bases between. The CDR3 region has the DNA TGTGCCAGCACCCCCCTCCCGGGGTACACTGAAGCTTTCTTT. Its translation: CASTPLPGYTEAFF.

In regard to this clone: An end of the junction does not agree with germline; a read error may underlie this. The chain recombines TRBV7-9 with TRBJ2-7, with D perhaps TRBD2 (6 bases). Germline values: CDR1 SEHNR, CDR2 FQNEAQ (reference sequence). The CDR3 totals 14 residues. The CDR3, as DNA: TGTTCCAGCAGCACCTCGGGGGTAACCTACGAGCAGTACTTC. It codes for CSSSTSGVTYEQYF.

The CDR3: CSVEKRQGTHEQYF. In DNA form, the CDR3 reads TGCAGCGTTGAAAAGAGACAGGGTACCCACGAGCAGTACTTC. V usage is TRBV29-1 and J usage is TRBJ2-7; TRBD1 agrees at 7 bases. Germline V CDR1 and CDR2: SQVTM, ANQGSEA. With 2 bases clipped from V and 5 bases from J, the junction kept 9 bases outside the gene matches. This CDR3 is built from 14 residues.

The V gene is TRBV18, the J gene TRBJ2-7; D remains unclear. Germline V gene lookup returns CDR1 KGHSH and CDR2 LQKENI. V lost 2 bases and J 1 base, leaving 3 bases between the germline ends. The CDR3 consists of 12 residues. CDR3 sequence (DNA): TGTGCCAGCTCACCAGAGTCCTACGAGCAGTACTTC. Its protein product is CASSPESYEQYF.

The chain combines TRBV28 with TRBJ2-5; maybe TRBD2 (6 bases). Trimming removed 7 bases from V and 5 bases from J, with 20 bases in between. CDR1 is MDHEN, CDR2 SYDVKM, per germline. There are 15 residues in the CDR3. This chain's CDR3 is CASIPSGSGWETQYF. The CDR3 bases are TGTGCCAGCATCCCCAGCGGGTCCGGGTGGGAGACCCAGTACTTC.

V is TRBV4-2 and J is TRBJ2-7; TRBD2 might be the D (6 bases). The length of the CDR3 is 14 residues. The germline V gene encodes CDR1 LGHNA and CDR2 YNFKEQ. V was clipped by 1 base and J by 2 bases, with 9 bases between them. CDR3 amino acids: CASSQARGAYEQYF. The CDR3, as DNA: TGTGCCAGCAGCCAAGCGCGCGGGGCCTACGAGCAGTACTTC.

This sequence joins TRBV9 and TRBJ2-3, with D uncertain. Deletions cut 0 bases from V and 2 bases from J, with 4 bases between. The germline V gene has CDR1 SGDLS and CDR2 YYNGEE. The CDR3 totals 13 residues. In DNA, the CDR3 is TGTGCCAGCAGCGTAGCTAACACAGATACGCAGTATTTT. It specifies CASSVANTDTQYF.

V usage is TRBV7-9 and J usage is TRBJ1-5, with 7 bases lining up with TRBD1. The CDR3 length is 15 residues. V lost 5 bases, J lost 0 bases, and 4 bases stayed unmatched. Germline CDR1 is SEHNR and CDR2 is FQNEAQ (reference sequence). The CDR3 region has the DNA TGTGCCAGCAGCCCTACAGGGGTTAGCAATCAGCCCCAGCATTTT. Its protein product is CASSPTGVSNQPQHF.

The V and J genes are TRBV4-1 and TRBJ2-7; TRBD2 aligns across 9 bases. J lost 10 bases, V lost 0 bases, and 13 bases had no gene match. Germline-derived CDR1 and CDR2 are MGHRA and YSYEKL. This CDR3 is 16 amino acids long. The CDR3 sequence: CASSQDRAGGSYGQYF. The CDR3 DNA reads as TGCGCCAGCAGCCAAGATCGAGCGGGGGGCTCCTACGGACAGTACTTC.

Only a few counts were recorded for this clone. V is TRBV28 and J is TRBJ2-7; 8 positions agree with TRBD1. V lost 7 bases, J lost 4 bases, and 15 bases stayed unmatched. Looked up from germline, CDR1 is MDHEN and CDR2 is SYDVKM. The CDR3 runs to 16 residues. The CDR3 protein is CASTEQLGQGSYEQYF. In DNA, the CDR3 is TGTGCCAGCACCGAACAACTTGGACAGGGATCGTACGAGCAGTACTTC.

This clone was seen only a few times. The V and J genes are TRBV6-5 and TRBJ2-3; 7 nucleotides line up with TRBD2. Germline V CDR1 and CDR2: MNHEY, SVGAGI. J was trimmed by 1 base and V by 6 bases; bases with no gene match: 4. The CDR3 sequence is 14 residues long. The CDR3 sequence is CASRLATRTDTQYF. CDR3 sequence (DNA): TGTGCCAGCAGACTAGCGACACGCACAGATACGCAGTATTTT.

This clone was observed a few times. One end of the junction varies from germline; a read error may be responsible. DNA for the CDR3: TGTGCCGGCAGACCGTCGGGCTCCTACGAGCAGTACTTC. It specifies CAGRPSGSYEQYF. The chain uses TRBV11-2 and TRBJ2-7, with no clear D. The CDR3 runs to 13 residues. Looked up from germline, CDR1 is SGHAT and CDR2 is FQNNGV.

The chain is built from TRBV6-1 and TRBJ1-6; 7 bases are shared with TRBD1. CDR1 and CDR2 (germline): MNHNS, SASEGT. Trimming took 7 bases from V and 8 from J; bases not matched to a gene: 11. The CDR3 has 15 amino acids. The CDR3 region has the DNA TGTGCCAGCAAAGGGGACAGTACGACGCATTCACCCCTCCACTTT. It translates to CASKGDSTTHSPLHF.

This chain joins TRBV28 and TRBJ2-5, with 9 bases matching TRBD2. The J call may be faulty, since TRBJ2-7 better matches the DNA end. This CDR3 spans 21 amino acids. Germline V CDR1 and CDR2: MDHEN, SYDVKM. CDR3 bases: TGTGCCAGCAGTTCTATATCCCCGCTGAACAGCAGGACTAGCGCGTCCTACGAGCAGTACTTC. Its protein product is CASSSISPLNSRTSASYEQYF.

This chain links TRBV28 with TRBJ2-7; D not resolved. The V end lost 3 bases, the J end lost 2 bases, and 8 bases lay between the germline ends. The CDR3 is 13 residues long. Germline V CDR1 and CDR2: MDHEN, SYDVKM. CDR3 loop: CASSFPPAYEQYF. The CDR3 coding sequence is TGTGCCAGCAGTTTCCCGCCAGCCTACGAGCAGTACTTC.

The CDR3 sequence: CASQPSSGSQPYNEQFF. CDR3 DNA: TGTGCCAGCCAGCCTAGCAGCGGGAGTCAACCCTACAATGAGCAGTTCTTC. This chain joins TRBV13 and TRBJ2-1, with 8 bases fitting TRBD2. In germline, CDR1 is PRHDT, CDR2 FYEKMQ (reference sequence). The junction had 14 bases not matched to a gene; V was cut back by 8 bases and J by 2 bases. The CDR3 sequence is 17 residues long. The entire variable domain, with the rest obtained from reference TRBV13 and TRBJ2-1, is as follows: AAGVIQSPRHLIKEKRETATLKCYPIPRHDTVYWYQQGPGQDPQFLISFYEKMQSDKGSIPDRFSAQQFSDYHSELNMSSLELGDSALYFCASQPSSGSQPYNEQFFGPGTRLTVL.

J is TRBJ1-2 and V is TRBV5-1; D gene uncertain. Germline lookup yields CDR1 SGHRS and CDR2 YFSETQ. There are 13 residues in the CDR3. With 1 base removed from V and 0 bases from J, the gap between germline ends came to 4 bases. The CDR3 nucleotides are TGCGCCAGCAGCTTGACAGCTAACTATGGCTACACCTTC. Its translation: CASSLTANYGYTF.

The V and J genes are TRBV13 and TRBJ2-7, with 7 bases identical to TRBD1. V lost 5 bases to trimming and J lost 1 base; unmatched junction nucleotides: 2. CDR3 length equals 13 residues. The germline CDR1 and CDR2 sequences are PRHDT and FYEKMQ (reference sequence). This CDR3 is CASSQGQSYEQYF. As DNA, the CDR3 is TGTGCCAGCAGCCAGGGACAGTCCTACGAGCAGTACTTC.

The rearrangement links TRBV4-2 to TRBJ1-4; 7 positions match TRBD1. Germline V gives CDR1 LGHNA, CDR2 YNFKEQ. V was clipped by 0 bases and J by 2 bases; unmatched bases: 3. CDR3 size: 16 residues. This chain's CDR3 is CASSQEGGGTNEKLFF. For the CDR3, the DNA is TGTGCCAGCAGCCAAGAAGGAGGGGGCACTAATGAAAAACTGTTTTTT.

The V and J genes are TRBV27 and TRBJ2-3, with TRBD2 matching 11 bases. V lost 5 bases, J lost 4 bases, and 5 bases stayed unmatched. Germline CDR1 is MNHEY and CDR2 is SMNVEV (reference sequence). CDR3 length: 15 amino acids. CDR3 loop: CASSPGTSGPDTQYF. The CDR3 DNA is TGTGCCAGCAGTCCCGGGACTAGCGGTCCAGATACGCAGTATTTT.

The rearrangement uses TRBV15 and TRBJ2-2; 7 bases fit TRBD1. Per the germline V gene, CDR1 is LNHNV and CDR2 is YYDKDF (reference sequence). The CDR3 loop spans 16 amino acids. Trimming cost V 1 base and J 5 bases; bases outside gene matches: 7. CDR3 in amino acids: CATSRGWGQTTGELFF. CDR3 coding DNA: TGTGCCACCAGCAGAGGTTGGGGACAGACAACCGGGGAGCTGTTTTTT.